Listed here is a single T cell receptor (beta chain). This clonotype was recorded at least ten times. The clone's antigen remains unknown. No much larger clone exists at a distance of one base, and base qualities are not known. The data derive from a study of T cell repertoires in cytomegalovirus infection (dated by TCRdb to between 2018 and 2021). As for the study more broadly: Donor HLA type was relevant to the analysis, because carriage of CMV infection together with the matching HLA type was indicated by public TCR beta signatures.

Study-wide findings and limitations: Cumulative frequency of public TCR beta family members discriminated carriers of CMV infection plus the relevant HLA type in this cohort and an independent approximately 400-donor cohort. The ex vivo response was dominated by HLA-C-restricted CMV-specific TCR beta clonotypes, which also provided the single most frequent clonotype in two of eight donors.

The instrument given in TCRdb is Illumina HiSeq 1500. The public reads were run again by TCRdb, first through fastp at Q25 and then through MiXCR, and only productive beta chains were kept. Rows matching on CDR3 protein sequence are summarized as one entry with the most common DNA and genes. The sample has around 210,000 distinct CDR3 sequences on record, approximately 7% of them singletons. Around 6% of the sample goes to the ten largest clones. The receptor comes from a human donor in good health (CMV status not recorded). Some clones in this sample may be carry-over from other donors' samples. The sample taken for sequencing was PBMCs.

The DNA sequence is TGTGCCAGCAGTTACGAGGGCTCGGGAGAGACCCAGTACTTC. The resulting protein is CASSYEGSGETQYF. Here the chain combines TRBV6-5 and TRBJ2-5; a tentative D call is TRBD2 (5 bases match). V loses 2 bases of germline sequence and J loses 4 bases, and the interval between the two ends is 11 bases. Reading the germline V gene gives CDR1 MNHEY and CDR2 SVGAGI. Inclusive of the bounding cysteine and phenylalanine, the CDR3 is 14 residues long. The retained sequence is limited to the CDR3, 42 bases, with the frame set at the first base.